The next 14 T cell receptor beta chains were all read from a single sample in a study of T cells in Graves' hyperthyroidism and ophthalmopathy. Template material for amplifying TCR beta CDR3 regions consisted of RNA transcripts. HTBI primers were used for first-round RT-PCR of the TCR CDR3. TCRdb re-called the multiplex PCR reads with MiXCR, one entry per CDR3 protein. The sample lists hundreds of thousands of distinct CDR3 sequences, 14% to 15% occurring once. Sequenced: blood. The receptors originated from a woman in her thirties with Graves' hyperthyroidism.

As DNA, the CDR3 is TGTGCCAGCAGCCGACAGACTAGGGGGGAGACCCAGTACTTC. Protein product: CASSRQTRGETQYF. The chain is built from TRBV7-2 and TRBJ2-5; D is possibly TRBD1 or TRBD2 (6 bases each). CDR3 length: 14 residues. Germline V gene lookup returns CDR1 SGHTA and CDR2 FQGNSA. V lost 5 bases and J 5 bases, leaving 15 bases between the germline ends.

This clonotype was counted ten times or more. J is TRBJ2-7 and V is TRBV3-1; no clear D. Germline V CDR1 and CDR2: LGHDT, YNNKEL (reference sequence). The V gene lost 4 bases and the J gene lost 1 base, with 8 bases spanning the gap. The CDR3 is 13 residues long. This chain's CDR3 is CASSLTQSYEQYF. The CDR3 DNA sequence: TGTGCCAGCAGCCTCACACAATCCTACGAGCAGTACTTC.

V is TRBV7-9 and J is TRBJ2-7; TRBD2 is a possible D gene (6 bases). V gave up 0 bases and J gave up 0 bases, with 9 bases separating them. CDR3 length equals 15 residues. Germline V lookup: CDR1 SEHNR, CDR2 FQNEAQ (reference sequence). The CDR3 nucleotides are TGTGCCAGCAGCTTAGCGTCGGGGGTCTCCTACGAGCAGTACTTC. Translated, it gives CASSLASGVSYEQYF.

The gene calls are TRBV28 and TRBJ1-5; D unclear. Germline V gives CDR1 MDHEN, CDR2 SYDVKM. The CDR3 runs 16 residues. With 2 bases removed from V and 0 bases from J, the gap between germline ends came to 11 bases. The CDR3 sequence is CASSLISAFSNQPQHF. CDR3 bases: TGTGCCAGCAGTTTAATCTCGGCTTTTAGCAATCAGCCCCAGCATTTT.

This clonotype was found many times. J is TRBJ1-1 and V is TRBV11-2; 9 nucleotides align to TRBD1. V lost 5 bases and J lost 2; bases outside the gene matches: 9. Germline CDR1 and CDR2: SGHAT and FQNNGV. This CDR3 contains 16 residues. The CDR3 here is CASSPQTGGLNTEAFF. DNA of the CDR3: TGTGCCAGCAGCCCCCAAACAGGGGGCTTAAACACTGAAGCTTTCTTT.

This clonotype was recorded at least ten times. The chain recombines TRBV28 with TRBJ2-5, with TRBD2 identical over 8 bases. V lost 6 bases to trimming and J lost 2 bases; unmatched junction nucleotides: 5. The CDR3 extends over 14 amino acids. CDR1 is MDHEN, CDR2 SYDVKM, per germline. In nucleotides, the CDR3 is TGTGCCAGCAGGGACGCGGGAGGTCAAGAGACCCAGTACTTC. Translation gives CASRDAGGQETQYF.

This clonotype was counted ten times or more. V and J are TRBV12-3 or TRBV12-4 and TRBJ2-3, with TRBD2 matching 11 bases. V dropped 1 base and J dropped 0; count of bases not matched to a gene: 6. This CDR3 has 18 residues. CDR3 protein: CASSLGLLAGGSTDTQYF. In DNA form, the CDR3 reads TGTGCCAGCAGTTTAGGGCTCCTAGCGGGGGGAAGCACAGATACGCAGTATTTT.

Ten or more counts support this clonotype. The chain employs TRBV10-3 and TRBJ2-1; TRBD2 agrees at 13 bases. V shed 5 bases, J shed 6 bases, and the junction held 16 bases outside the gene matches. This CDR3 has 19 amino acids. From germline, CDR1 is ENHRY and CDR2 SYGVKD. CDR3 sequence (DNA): TGTGCCATCAGTAAGGACAGCGGACTAGCGGGAGCGATAGGCAATGAGCAGTTCTTC. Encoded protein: CAISKDSGLAGAIGNEQFF.

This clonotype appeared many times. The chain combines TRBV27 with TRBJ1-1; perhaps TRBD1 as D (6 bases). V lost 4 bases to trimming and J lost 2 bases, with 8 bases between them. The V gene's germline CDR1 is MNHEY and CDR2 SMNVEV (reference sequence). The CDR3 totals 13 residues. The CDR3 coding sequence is TGTGCCAGCAGTTACAGGGACAACACTGAAGCTTTCTTT. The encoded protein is CASSYRDNTEAFF.

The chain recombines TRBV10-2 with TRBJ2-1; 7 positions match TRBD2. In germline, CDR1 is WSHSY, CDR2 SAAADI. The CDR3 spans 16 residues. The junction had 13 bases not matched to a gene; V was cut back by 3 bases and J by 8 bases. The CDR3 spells CASSEGGLVYRDEQFF. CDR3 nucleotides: TGCGCCAGCAGTGAAGGTGGACTAGTATATAGGGATGAGCAGTTCTTC.

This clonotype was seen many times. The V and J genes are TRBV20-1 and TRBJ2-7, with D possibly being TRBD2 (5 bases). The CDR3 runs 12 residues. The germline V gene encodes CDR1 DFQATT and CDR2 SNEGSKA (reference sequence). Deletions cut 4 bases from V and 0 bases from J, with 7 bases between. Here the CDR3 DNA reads TGCAGTGCTACGGGAAGCTCCTACGAGCAGTACTTC. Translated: CSATGSSYEQYF.

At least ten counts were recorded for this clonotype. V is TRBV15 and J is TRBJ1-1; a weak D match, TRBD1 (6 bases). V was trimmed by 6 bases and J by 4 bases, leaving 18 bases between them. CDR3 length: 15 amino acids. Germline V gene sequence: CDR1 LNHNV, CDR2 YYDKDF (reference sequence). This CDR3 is CATRKEQGIGTEAFF. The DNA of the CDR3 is TGTGCCACCAGGAAGGAACAGGGTATTGGCACTGAAGCTTTCTTT.

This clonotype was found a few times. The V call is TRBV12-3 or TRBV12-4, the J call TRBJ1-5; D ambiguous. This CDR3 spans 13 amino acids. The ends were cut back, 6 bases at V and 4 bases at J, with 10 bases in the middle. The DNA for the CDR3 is TGTGCCAGCAGATCGAGCCTGAATCAGCCCCAGCATTTT. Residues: CASRSSLNQPQHF.

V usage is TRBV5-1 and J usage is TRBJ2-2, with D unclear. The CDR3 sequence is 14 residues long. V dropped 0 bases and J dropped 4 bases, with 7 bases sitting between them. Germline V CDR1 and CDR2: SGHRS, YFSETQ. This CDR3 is CASSLGGLTGELFF. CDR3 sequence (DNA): TGCGCCAGCAGCTTGGGGGGTCTCACCGGGGAGCTGTTTTTT.